Following are 2 T cell receptor beta chains from one sample sequenced in a study of T cell repertoires in cytomegalovirus infection. Using its own MiXCR run on the reads, TCRdb lists one record per CDR3 protein. In the table there are roughly 990,000 distinct CDR3 sequences, 25% to 40% of which are singletons. These receptors' targets are unknown. Sequenced here: cultured CD8+ T cells from PBMCs, sampled from culture after CMV antigen stimulation. The receptor source for this set is a human donor in good health (CMV status not recorded). Some clones in this sample may be carry-over from other donors' samples.

This clonotype has a handful of counts. The rearrangement links TRBV6-5 to TRBJ2-2; 11 bases are a match to TRBD2. The V gene end was trimmed by 1 base and the J gene end by 5 bases; junction bases not matched to a gene: 3. The CDR3 contains 16 residues. Germline CDR1 and CDR2: MNHEY and SVGAGI. Here the CDR3 reads CASSYWTSGQTGELFF. The CDR3 DNA is TGTGCCAGCAGTTACTGGACTAGCGGGCAGACCGGGGAGCTGTTTTTT.

The chain links TRBV10-2 to TRBJ2-1; D perhaps matches TRBD2 (5 bases). V lost 3 bases, J lost 4 bases, and 13 bases lay in between. The CDR3 runs 15 residues. Germline lookup yields CDR1 WSHSY and CDR2 SAAADI. This CDR3 reads CASSEGWTVYNEQFF. DNA for the CDR3: TGCGCCAGCAGTGAAGGGTGGACTGTATACAATGAGCAGTTCTTC.